Only a few counts were recorded for the clone carrying this TCR beta chain. Its specificity is not known. This sample is part of a study of cytomegalovirus exposure and HLA in healthy donors. Findings and limits, study-wide: Prior analysis indicated that the majority of TCR beta V segments exhibited productivity approximately 87% or approximately 30% of the time. TCR beta chains numbering more than 150 were designated cytomegalovirus-associated. The authors reported that TCR beta sequences could predict HLA-A and HLA-B alleles. These predictions were accurate for most subjects in the first cohort.

CDR1 and CDR2 (germline): SQVTM, ANQGSEA. V was trimmed by 2 bases and J by 9 bases, leaving 17 bases between them. This CDR3 has 13 amino acids. In the PCR, 60 Vbeta and 13 Jbeta primers were used. The assay was immunoSEQ multiplex PCR, and TCRdb's table has in-frame clones only and misses some. The sample has about 150,000 clones, around 80% seen once; the top ten hold 5.5% to 6.5%. The chain joins TRBV29-1 to TRBJ2-7, with a weak D call TRBD1 (6 bases). What was sequenced was PBMCs. The clonotype comes from a middle-aged woman in good health and CMV-seropositive. Written as DNA, the CDR3 is TGCAGCGTTGAAACCAATACAGGGATCGGGCAGTACTTC. This translates into CSVETNTGIGQYF.